These T cell receptor beta chains were read from a single sample in a study of blood T cell repertoires in acute mononucleosis. The table came from immunoSEQ multiplex PCR; TCRdb's copy has only in-frame clones and leaves some out. The sample records roughly 2,300 clones, 20% to 30% being singletons. The specimen comprised EBV GLC epitope tetramer+ CD8+ T cells sorted from PBMCs, sampled during convalescence from infectious mononucleosis. The receptors derive from a woman aged 18 to 35 with infectious mononucleosis caused by EBV. Each CDR3 is given with its conserved first and last residue. The order of the fields is J gene, clone size, CDR3 length, D gene, V gene, CDR3 protein, CDR3 DNA. D genes are given only for firm matches. Only some rows state a clone size, as once, few, many or a class for expanded clones.

J: TRBJ2-5
size: -
length: 15
D: TRBD1
V: TRBV7-1
CDR3: CASSSHLDREETQYF
DNA: TGTGCCAGCAGCTCCCACCTTGACAGGGAAGAGACCCAGTACTTC

J: TRBJ2-7
size: -
length: 14
D: -
V: TRBV27
CDR3: CASSYAGTATEQYF
DNA: TGTGCCAGCAGTTACGCCGGGACGGCAACCGAGCAGTACTTC

J: TRBJ2-5
size: few
length: 12
D: TRBD2
V: TRBV2
CDR3: CASTTGGETQYF
DNA: TGTGCCAGCACGACGGGAGGAGAGACCCAGTACTTC

J: TRBJ2-1
size: -
length: 11
D: -
V: TRBV25-1
CDR3: CASSGSLEQFF
DNA: TGTGCCAGCAGTGGCAGCCTCGAGCAGTTCTTC

J: TRBJ2-2
size: -
length: 16
D: -
V: TRBV27
CDR3: CASRIEAGLYTGELFF
DNA: TGTGCCAGCAGAATCGAGGCGGGACTCTACACCGGGGAGCTGTTTTTT

J: TRBJ2-3
size: few
length: 16
D: TRBD2
V: TRBV5-1
CDR3: CASSPGLAGGLHTQYF
DNA: TGCGCCAGCAGCCCCGGACTAGCGGGGGGGCTTCATACGCAGTATTTT

J: TRBJ2-7
size: many
length: 14
D: -
V: TRBV6-5
CDR3: CASSSGGVRYEQYF
DNA: TGTGCCAGCAGCTCCGGCGGTGTACGGTACGAGCAGTACTTC

J: TRBJ2-7
size: many
length: 14
D: -
V: TRBV21-1
CDR3: CASSYAGTATEQYF
DNA: TGTGCCAGCAGTTACGCCGGGACGGCAACCGAGCAGTACTTC

J: TRBJ1-4
size: many
length: 14
D: -
V: TRBV29-1
CDR3: CSVGQGVLMKNCFF
DNA: -

J: TRBJ2-7
size: many
length: 14
D: -
V: TRBV21-1
CDR3: CASSPGQGGHEQYF
DNA: TGTGCCAGCAGCCCGGGACAGGGTGGCCACGAGCAGTACTTC

J: TRBJ2-5
size: -
length: 15
D: TRBD1
V: TRBV27
CDR3: CASSLTGTGQETQYF
DNA: TGTGCCAGCAGTTTAACCGGGACAGGCCAAGAGACCCAGTACTTC

J: TRBJ2-7
size: many
length: 14
D: -
V: TRBV5-1
CDR3: CASSRGTAAYEQYF
DNA: TGCGCCAGCAGCCGCGGGACAGCTGCCTACGAGCAGTACTTC

J: TRBJ2-3
size: large
length: 17
D: -
V: TRBV27
CDR3: CASSLIQGSQYTDTQYF
DNA: TGTGCCAGCAGTTTGATCCAGGGATCCCAATACACAGATACGCAGTATTTT

J: TRBJ2-5
size: few
length: 15
D: -
V: TRBV6-5
CDR3: CASSYSAGVGGTQYF
DNA: TGTGCCAGCAGTTACTCGGCAGGGGTTGGGGGTACCCAGTACTTC

J: TRBJ2-3
size: -
length: 12
D: -
V: TRBV27
CDR3: CASGSRPDTQYF
DNA: TGTGCCAGCGGATCCCGCCCAGATACGCAGTATTTT

J: TRBJ2-7
size: many
length: 15
D: TRBD2
V: TRBV7-2
CDR3: CASSSLGGGWRGQYF
DNA: TGTGCCAGCAGCTCCCTCGGGGGAGGGTGGCGGGGGCAGTACTTC

J: TRBJ2-7
size: many
length: 15
D: -
V: TRBV21-1
CDR3: CASSSLGGGWRGQYF
DNA: TGTGCCAGCAGCTCCCTCGGGGGAGGGTGGCGGGGGCAGTACTTC

J: TRBJ2-7
size: few
length: 16
D: -
V: TRBV18
CDR3: CASSYSPRDPAYEQYF
DNA: TGTGCCAGCAGTTACTCGCCCCGGGACCCAGCCTACGAGCAGTACTTC

J: TRBJ2-1
size: once
length: 14
D: -
V: TRBV7-9
CDR3: CASSKRTGGDEQFF
DNA: TGTGCCAGCAGCAAAAGAACAGGGGGGGATGAGCAGTTCTTC

J: TRBJ1-4
size: -
length: 14
D: -
V: TRBV29-1
CDR3: CSVGLGVTNEKLFF
DNA: TGCAGCGTAGGACTGGGGGTGACTAATGAAAAACTGTTTTTT

J: TRBJ2-7
size: many
length: 15
D: TRBD2
V: TRBV7-2
CDR3: CASSSRLAGFYEQYF
DNA: TGTGCCAGCAGCTCGCGACTAGCGGGGTTCTACGAGCAGTACTTC

J: TRBJ2-1
size: many
length: 13
D: -
V: TRBV9
CDR3: CASSLASGGEQFF
DNA: TGTGCCAGCAGCTTAGCGAGCGGCGGTGAGCAGTTCTTC

J: TRBJ2-3
size: -
length: 13
D: -
V: TRBV14
CDR3: CACSQSPGGSQYF
DNA: TGTGCCTGCAGCCAATCTCCCGGCGGTTCGCAGTATTTT

J: TRBJ2-7
size: many
length: 14
D: -
V: TRBV10-3
CDR3: CASSSGGVRYEQYF
DNA: TGTGCCAGCAGCTCCGGCGGTGTACGGTACGAGCAGTACTTC

J: TRBJ2-1
size: few
length: 16
D: TRBD2
V: TRBV9
CDR3: CASSLGLAGGNNEQFF
DNA: TGTGCCAGCAGCTTGGGACTAGCGGGGGGAAACAATGAGCAGTTCTTC

J: TRBJ2-7
size: few
length: 15
D: TRBD2
V: TRBV27
CDR3: CASSSRLAGFYEQYF
DNA: TGTGCCAGCAGCTCGCGACTAGCGGGGTTCTACGAGCAGTACTTC

J: TRBJ1-4
size: -
length: 14
D: -
V: TRBV29-1
CDR3: CSVGSQELMKNCFF
DNA: -

J: TRBJ2-1
size: -
length: 16
D: TRBD2
V: TRBV7-2
CDR3: CASSAIGTSGYNEQFF
DNA: TGTGCCAGCAGCGCGATTGGGACTAGCGGATACAATGAGCAGTTCTTC

J: TRBJ1-4
size: -
length: 14
D: -
V: TRBV29-1
CDR3: CSVGQGELMKNCFF
DNA: -

J: TRBJ2-1
size: -
length: 18
D: -
V: TRBV4-3
CDR3: CASSLRDGTRGPHNEQFF
DNA: TGCGCCAGCAGCTTGAGGGATGGGACCAGGGGACCTCACAATGAGCAGTTCTTC

J: TRBJ1-6
size: medium-sized
length: 16
D: -
V: TRBV6-5
CDR3: CASSYPRGGENSPLHF
DNA: TGTGCCAGCAGTTACCCCCGGGGGGGGGAAAATTCACCCCTCCACTTT

J: TRBJ1-4
size: -
length: 14
D: TRBD1
V: TRBV29-1
CDR3: CSVGQGGLMKKLFF
DNA: TGCAGCGTAGGACAGGGGGGACTAATGAAAAAACTGTTTTTT

J: TRBJ2-1
size: many
length: 16
D: TRBD2
V: TRBV7-9
CDR3: CASSSRLAGGNNEQFF
DNA: TGTGCCAGCAGCTCGCGACTAGCGGGGGGAAACAATGAGCAGTTCTTC

J: TRBJ2-5
size: once
length: 15
D: TRBD1
V: TRBV11-3
CDR3: CASSSSLDREETQYF
DNA: TGTGCCAGCAGCTCGAGCCTTGACAGGGAAGAGACCCAGTACTTC

J: TRBJ2-3
size: hyperexpanded
length: 15
D: TRBD2
V: TRBV2
CDR3: CASSNSGRGSDTQYF
DNA: TGTGCCAGCAGTAATAGCGGGAGAGGCTCAGATACGCAGTATTTT

J: TRBJ2-1
size: -
length: 14
D: -
V: TRBV6-5
CDR3: CASSYGGGSDEQFF
DNA: TGTGCCAGCAGTTACGGAGGGGGTAGCGATGAGCAGTTCTTC

J: TRBJ2-6
size: -
length: 24
D: TRBD2
V: TRBV9
CDR3: CASSVATEVRPFEGRVAGANVLTF
DNA: TGTGCCAGCAGCGTGGCTACTGAGGTCCGCCCCTTCGAGGGGAGGGTCGCTGGGGCCAACGTCTTGACTTTC

J: TRBJ2-7
size: -
length: 14
D: -
V: TRBV25-1
CDR3: CAISDDRSDYEQYF
DNA: TGTGCCATCAGTGATGACCGAAGCGACTACGAGCAGTACTTC

J: TRBJ2-3
size: many
length: 15
D: TRBD2
V: TRBV9
CDR3: CASSNSGRGSDTQYF
DNA: TGTGCCAGCAGTAATAGCGGGAGAGGCTCAGATACGCAGTATTTT

J: TRBJ2-7
size: many
length: 15
D: TRBD2
V: TRBV11-2
CDR3: CATRTSGTVTYEQYF
DNA: TGTGCCACGCGGACTAGCGGGACAGTAACCTACGAGCAGTACTTC

J: TRBJ1-5
size: few
length: 17
D: TRBD1
V: TRBV28
CDR3: CASSLASRGQGNQPQHF
DNA: TGTGCCAGCAGCTTAGCGAGTAGGGGGCAAGGCAATCAGCCCCAGCATTTT

J: TRBJ2-7
size: -
length: 14
D: TRBD2
V: TRBV7-6
CDR3: CASSLAGGTYEQYF
DNA: TGTGCCAGCAGCTTAGCGGGAGGGACCTACGAGCAGTACTTC

J: TRBJ2-7
size: -
length: 15
D: -
V: TRBV11-2
CDR3: CASSKAGGLSYEQYF
DNA: TGTGCCAGCAGCAAAGCCGGGGGCCTTTCCTACGAGCAGTACTTC

J: TRBJ1-4
size: -
length: 13
D: TRBD1
V: TRBV29-1
CDR3: CVGTGGTNEKLFF
DNA: TGCGTGGGGACAGGGGGTACTAATGAAAAACTGTTTTTT

J: TRBJ2-7
size: few
length: 14
D: -
V: TRBV25-1
CDR3: CASSYAGTATEQYF
DNA: TGTGCCAGCAGTTACGCCGGGACGGCAACCGAGCAGTACTTC

J: TRBJ2-3
size: few
length: 13
D: -
V: TRBV2
CDR3: CASSSESRDTQYF
DNA: TGTGCCAGCAGCTCAGAAAGTAGAGATACGCAGTATTTT

J: TRBJ2-7
size: few
length: 16
D: TRBD2
V: TRBV18
CDR3: CASSTPSGSSPYEQYF
DNA: TGTGCCAGCAGCACTCCTAGCGGGTCCTCGCCGTACGAGCAGTACTTC

J: TRBJ1-4
size: -
length: 14
D: TRBD1
V: TRBV29-1
CDR3: CSVGQGVLMKKLFF
DNA: TGCAGCGTAGGACAGGGGGTACTAATGAAAAAACTGTTTTTT

J: TRBJ2-1
size: few
length: 16
D: TRBD2
V: TRBV7-6
CDR3: CASSKGPAGGPREQFF
DNA: TGTGCCAGCAGCAAAGGGCCAGCGGGGGGGCCAAGGGAGCAGTTCTTC

J: TRBJ2-7
size: few
length: 15
D: TRBD2
V: TRBV2
CDR3: CASSNSGSSPYEQYF
DNA: TGTGCCAGCAGTAATAGCGGGTCCTCGCCGTACGAGCAGTACTTC

J: TRBJ2-3
size: few
length: 17
D: -
V: TRBV27
CDR3: CATSLIQGSQYTDTQYF
DNA: TGTGCCACCAGTTTGATCCAGGGCTCCCAATACACAGATACGCAGTATTTT